The 17 T cell receptor beta chains in this list originate from one sample, sequenced in a study of OX40 agonist ivuxolimab in advanced cancers. Library prep was done by the immunoSEQ multiplex PCR assay. What TCRdb holds here is the immuneACCESS table cut down to in-frame rearrangements. Part of the clones is not present; checked against another copy, under half of the missing clones reflect an unresolved V gene, and the others are unexplained. This sample comprises roughly 18,000 clones, about 84% of them detected only once. Approximately 15% of the sample rests with the top ten. Sequences were derived from CD4+ or CD8+ T cells sorted from blood, sampled in a trial of the OX40 agonist ivuxolimab. These receptors were taken from an adult with an advanced solid tumor such as melanoma, head and neck, liver or kidney cancer.

The chain is built from TRBV5-1 and TRBJ2-2, with unresolved D. Between the trimmed V and J ends, which lost 4 bases and 7 bases, there was a span of 8 bases. The CDR3 consists of 12 residues. CDR1 is SGHRS and CDR2 is YFSETQ in the germline V gene. The CDR3 region is CASSPDFGELFF. CDR3 in DNA: TGCGCCAGCAGCCCAGACTTCGGGGAGCTGTTTTTT.

Remarks on this clone: Germline is not matched at one junction end, which may reflect a read error. This same CDR3 is encoded by further DNA sequences in the sample. V gene TRBV5-4 combines with J gene TRBJ2-1; D tentatively fits TRBD1 or TRBD2 (5 bases each). The CDR3 is made up of 15 amino acids. The germline gives CDR1 SGHNT, CDR2 YYREEE (reference sequence). The CDR3 spells CASSLGRYTTDEQFF. The CDR3 region has the DNA TGCGCCAGCAGCTTGGGACGGTACACGACGGATGAGCAGTTCTTC.

The chain combines TRBV27 with TRBJ1-4; tentative D call: TRBD1 (6 bases). CDR3 size: 17 residues. The germline V and J ends were trimmed by 4 bases and 5 bases, with 20 bases remaining between them. CDR1 is MNHEY, CDR2 SMNVEV, per germline (reference sequence). CDR3: CASSSRPARGENEKLFF. The CDR3 bases are TGTGCCAGCAGTTCCCGTCCCGCCAGGGGTGAAAATGAAAAACTGTTTTTT.

The V and J genes are TRBV4-2 and TRBJ2-5; D may match TRBD1 or TRBD2 (5 bases each). Trimming left V 4 bases short and J 1 base short, with 13 bases between. Germline CDR1 is LGHNA and CDR2 is YNFKEQ. The CDR3 contains 15 residues. CDR3 nucleotides: TGTGCCAGCAGCCCAACCAACGGGGCCCAAGAGACCCAGTACTTC. This encodes CASSPTNGAQETQYF.

This chain joins TRBV20-1 and TRBJ2-7, with unresolved D. V was shortened by 6 bases and J by 4 bases, with 10 bases between the two germline ends. CDR1 is DFQATT and CDR2 is SNEGSKA in the germline V gene (reference sequence). This CDR3 region has 11 residues. CDR3 bases: TGCAGTGCCAACGTTGGTTACGAGCAGTACTTC. This gives the protein CSANVGYEQYF.

This chain joins TRBV6-4 and TRBJ2-3; 13 bases agree with TRBD2. CDR1 is MRHNA, CDR2 SNTAGT, per germline. Trimming took 5 bases from V and 4 from J; bases not matched to a gene: 3. The CDR3 runs to 15 residues. The CDR3 loop reads CASSKGLAGADTQYF. Here the CDR3 DNA reads TGTGCCAGCAGTAAAGGACTAGCGGGAGCAGATACGCAGTATTTT.

A note on this clone: The junction and the germline gene differ at one end; a read error may be behind it. V usage is TRBV6-1 and J usage is TRBJ2-5; tentatively, D is TRBD1 or TRBD2 (5 bases each). The V gene's germline CDR1 is MNHNS and CDR2 SASEGT. This CDR3 has 14 amino acids. This chain's CDR3 is CASGEVRGQETQYF. The CDR3 nucleotides are TGTGCCAGCGGTGAAGTGAGGGGCCAAGAGACCCAGTACTTC.

This chain links TRBV11-3 with TRBJ1-3; the D is unclear. Trimming took off 5 bases at V and 4 bases at J, with 15 bases between the two ends. The CDR3 consists of 15 residues. In germline, CDR1 is SGHNT, CDR2 YENEEA. CDR3 coding DNA: TGTGCCAGCAGCCCTTTGGCAGGTTACGGAAACACCATATATTTT. Translation gives CASSPLAGYGNTIYF.

For the CDR3, the DNA is TGTGCCAGTAGTATTACCGTTGGGGAGACCCAGTACTTC. It yields the protein CASSITVGETQYF. The rearrangement joins TRBV19 to TRBJ2-5; D remains ambiguous. This CDR3 has 13 amino acids. Germline V CDR1 and CDR2: LNHDA, SQIVND (reference sequence). V dropped 3 bases and J dropped 5 bases, with 10 bases sitting between them.

The chain couples TRBV4-1 to TRBJ2-7; D is possibly TRBD1 (6 bases). Germline V lookup: CDR1 MGHRA, CDR2 YSYEKL. This CDR3 is built from 14 residues. V gave up 7 bases and J gave up 5 bases, with 18 bases separating them. CDR3 in DNA: TGCGCCAGCAAAGGGACATTAAAAGTCAACGAGCAGTACTTC. Its protein is CASKGTLKVNEQYF.

The J gene is TRBJ2-3, the V gene TRBV5-1; D not certain. Germline-derived CDR1 and CDR2 are SGHRS and YFSETQ. Trimming left V 2 bases short and J 4 bases short, with 5 bases between. The length of the CDR3 is 12 residues. This CDR3 reads CASSFSPDTQYF. The DNA of the CDR3 is TGCGCCAGCAGCTTTAGTCCAGATACGCAGTATTTT.

In its sample, this clone was seen a few times. The rearrangement uses TRBV4-2 and TRBJ2-3; 8 bases align to TRBD2. This CDR3 has 17 residues. Losses at the gene ends were 1 base for V and 2 bases for J; bases not matched to a gene: 8. Germline V gene sequence: CDR1 LGHNA, CDR2 YNFKEQ. The CDR3 DNA reads as TGTGCCAGCAGCCAAGGGCGGGCAGCGGGGGCCACAGATACGCAGTATTTT. Its translation is CASSQGRAAGATDTQYF.

In its sample, this clone was seen once. The genes are TRBV7-2 and TRBJ2-1; no clear D gene. Germline-derived CDR1 and CDR2 are SGHTA and FQGNSA. The CDR3 runs to 13 residues. Between the trimmed V and J ends, which lost 4 bases and 4 bases, there was a span of 8 bases. The CDR3 DNA is TGTGCCAGCAGCTCCTCCAATTACAATGAGCAGTTCTTC. This sequence encodes CASSSSNYNEQFF.

The V and J genes are TRBV7-3 and TRBJ2-1, with no clear D. The length of the CDR3 is 13 residues. Germline CDR1 and CDR2: SGHTA and FQGTGA. Trimming cost V 4 bases and J 5 bases, with 9 bases left between them. Written as DNA, the CDR3 is TGTGCCAGCAGCTCCATACCGGACAATGAGCAGTTCTTC. Its translation is CASSSIPDNEQFF.

The rearrangement joins TRBV6-4 to TRBJ2-1; 10 positions match TRBD1. The germline V gene encodes CDR1 MRHNA and CDR2 SNTAGT. The CDR3 loop spans 17 amino acids. V lost 2 bases, J lost 6 bases, and 10 bases stayed unmatched. CDR3 in DNA: TGTGCCAGCAGTGACGTAACCCGGGACAGGGGAGGCAATGAGCAGTTCTTC. Residues: CASSDVTRDRGGNEQFF.

The rearrangement links TRBV25-1 to TRBJ2-2; tentative D call: TRBD2 (5 bases). Trimming pared 2 bases from V and 1 base from J, leaving 11 bases between. The CDR3 covers 16 residues. Per the germline V gene, CDR1 is MGHDK and CDR2 is SYGVNS. The CDR3 DNA follows: TGTGCCAGCAGTGAACGGAGGCAGTTGAACACCGGGGAGCTGTTTTTT. Translated, it gives CASSERRQLNTGELFF.

The V gene is TRBV19, the J gene TRBJ1-5, with unresolved D. CDR3 length: 13 amino acids. Trimming cost V 8 bases and J 2 bases, with 10 bases left between them. Germline CDR1 reads LNHDA; CDR2 reads SQIVND (reference sequence). CDR3 residues: CASSKYGNQPQHF. The DNA for the CDR3 is TGTGCCAGTTCCAAGTATGGCAATCAGCCCCAGCATTTT. Full variable domain (remainder filled in from reference TRBV19 and TRBJ1-5): DGGITQSPKYLFRKEGQNVTLSCEQNLNHDAMYWYRQDPGQGLRLIYYSQIVNDFQKGDIAEGYSVSREKKESFPLTVTSAQKNPTAFYLCASSKYGNQPQHFGDGTRLSIL.